The 15 T cell receptor beta chains reported below all come from one sample, sequenced in a study of regulatory T cells. Overall study findings and caveats: Hydrophobic residues at CDR3 positions 6 and 7 were enriched in conventional CD4+ T cells of CD3G-deficient patients.

Antigen specificity for these receptors is unknown. The PCR used 52 TRBV and 13 TRBJ primers. This table comes from immunoSEQ multiplex PCR, and its TCRdb copy is limited to in-frame clones, with some not included. The table lists some 38,000 clones, 75% to 90% of them singletons. The sample taken for sequencing was conventional CD4+ T cells sorted from blood. These receptors all come from a person aged 18 to 30 with CD3G deficiency.

The genes are TRBV28 and TRBJ2-7, with D maybe TRBD2 (5 bases). The CDR3 contains 14 residues. The V and J ends lost 6 bases and 6 bases respectively, with 18 bases between them. Germline lookup yields CDR1 MDHEN and CDR2 SYDVKM. Here the CDR3 DNA reads TGTGCCAGCAGCCGGGGTGGCTCTTCCCGCGAGCAGTACTTC. This gives the protein CASSRGGSSREQYF.

The rearrangement joins TRBV5-1 to TRBJ2-7; TRBD2 aligns across 8 bases. The CDR3 covers 14 residues. Germline V gene lookup returns CDR1 SGHRS and CDR2 YFSETQ. V shed 4 bases, J shed 2 bases, and the junction held 5 bases outside the gene matches. CDR3 nucleotide sequence: TGCGCCAGCAGCCTACGGGGGGGAACCTACGAGCAGTACTTC. Amino acid sequence: CASSLRGGTYEQYF.

This sequence joins TRBV28 and TRBJ1-1; D unresolved. The V gene's germline CDR1 is MDHEN and CDR2 SYDVKM. This CDR3 comprises 14 residues. The ends were cut back, 1 base at V and 5 bases at J, with 11 bases in the middle. The CDR3, as DNA: TGTGCCAGCAGTTTATTTGGGGTCAGGACTGAAGCTTTCTTT. It yields the protein CASSLFGVRTEAFF.

The chain employs TRBV5-1 and TRBJ2-1; unclear D gene. Germline assignment: CDR1 SGHRS and CDR2 YFSETQ. The CDR3 covers 14 residues. V was cut by 0 bases and J by 6 bases, with 10 bases left in between. DNA of the CDR3: TGCGCCAGCAGCTTGGGGTCCTTTGGCAATGAGCAGTTCTTC. Amino acid sequence: CASSLGSFGNEQFF.

This rearrangement joins TRBV6-1 to TRBJ2-1; D is possibly TRBD1 (6 bases). Germline V CDR1 and CDR2: MNHNS, SASEGT. V was trimmed by 6 bases and J by 8 bases, leaving 17 bases between them. The CDR3 consists of 14 residues. CDR3 in amino acids: CASSRTDLVDEQFF. The CDR3 DNA reads TGTGCCAGCAGCCGGACAGATCTAGTCGATGAGCAGTTCTTC.

The rearrangement joins TRBV19 to TRBJ2-7, with 9 nucleotides matching TRBD1. The CDR3 totals 14 residues. V lost 4 bases and J lost 6; bases outside the gene matches: 7. Germline V lookup: CDR1 LNHDA, CDR2 SQIVND (reference sequence). In DNA form, the CDR3 reads TGTGCCAGTAGTACCACAGGGGGCGTCGGCGAGCAGTACTTC. Its translation is CASSTTGGVGEQYF.

The chain carries TRBV5-1 and TRBJ1-1; 8 bases are a match to TRBD1. The J segment lost 1 base and the V segment lost 5 bases, leaving 4 bases of the junction unmatched. Germline CDR1 reads SGHRS; CDR2 reads YFSETQ. The CDR3 covers 14 residues. The CDR3 sequence is CASSSGGTNTEAFF. In DNA, the CDR3 is TGCGCCAGCAGTTCAGGGGGCACGAACACTGAAGCTTTCTTT.

J is TRBJ2-7 and V is TRBV5-1; D assignment may be TRBD1 or TRBD2 (5 bases each). Germline values: CDR1 SGHRS, CDR2 YFSETQ. The V end lost 5 bases, the J end lost 6 bases, and 15 bases lay between the germline ends. This CDR3 has 13 residues. CDR3 coding DNA: TGCGCCAGCAGACCCGGGACCGTAGGCGAGCAGTACTTC. It translates to CASRPGTVGEQYF.

The chain combines TRBV6-1 with TRBJ2-4; D unresolved. CDR3 length: 15 residues. From germline, CDR1 is MNHNS and CDR2 SASEGT. V was cut by 4 bases and J by 1 base, with 11 bases left in between. The chain's CDR3 is CASSVDPSAKNIQYF. CDR3 in DNA: TGTGCCAGCAGTGTGGACCCTAGTGCCAAAAACATTCAGTACTTC.

The chain uses TRBV10-3 and TRBJ1-2; weak D call: TRBD1 (5 bases). V lost 6 bases and J lost 5, with 16 bases in between. This CDR3 region has 14 residues. CDR1 ENHRY and CDR2 SYGVKD come from the germline V gene. DNA for the CDR3: TGTGCCATCAGCCCGGGACCGTTGGCTTATGGCTACACCTTC. Translation gives CAISPGPLAYGYTF.

This rearrangement joins TRBV18 to TRBJ2-1, with 11 bases that match TRBD2. V lost 6 bases and J lost 5; bases outside the gene matches: 6. Germline V gene data show CDR1 as KGHSH and CDR2 as LQKENI. This CDR3 has 15 amino acids. CDR3 protein: CASSLLAGGDNEQFF. The CDR3 bases are TGTGCCAGCTCCCTCCTAGCGGGAGGAGACAATGAGCAGTTCTTC.

This clone was picked up one time. The chain uses TRBV5-1 and TRBJ2-6; D assignment may be TRBD1 or TRBD2 (5 bases each). There are 16 residues in the CDR3. The V gene lost 4 bases and the J gene lost 4 bases, with 15 bases spanning the gap. From germline, CDR1 is SGHRS and CDR2 YFSETQ. CDR3 bases: TGCGCCAGCAGCCCAGGGACCGCCCTGGGGGCCAACGTCCTGACTTTC. Its translation is CASSPGTALGANVLTF.

This clone came up once. The junction differs from germline at one of its ends, possibly a read error. The CDR3 nucleotides read TGTGCCAGCAGCTCAACGGGACAGGGGGCAGAAGGGCTGTTCTTC. This codes for CASSSTGQGAEGLFF. J is TRBJ2-7 and V is TRBV7-9, with TRBD1 matching over 12 bases. The CDR3 covers 15 residues. Germline V gives CDR1 SEHNR, CDR2 FQNEAQ (reference sequence).

The chain links TRBV28 to TRBJ2-2; the D gene is possibly TRBD1 (5 bases). Germline assignment: CDR1 MDHEN and CDR2 SYDVKM. Trimming stripped 5 bases from V and 6 bases from J, with 16 bases between. The CDR3 length is 15 residues. The CDR3 reads CASSPGRVGAGELFF. The DNA of the CDR3 is TGTGCCAGCAGTCCCGGCAGGGTCGGTGCCGGGGAGCTGTTTTTT. Filled out from reference TRBV28 and TRBJ2-2, the complete variable domain reads DVKVTQSSRYLVKRTGEKVFLECVQDMDHENMFWYRQDPGLGLRLIYFSYDVKMKEKGDIPEGYSVSREKKERFSLILESASTNQTSMYLCASSPGRVGAGELFFGEGSRLTVL.

The gene calls are TRBV10-3 and TRBJ2-7, with D hard to call. Trimming removed 0 bases at V and 3 bases at J, with 6 bases between. The CDR3 runs 13 residues. Germline V gene lookup returns CDR1 ENHRY and CDR2 SYGVKD. The chain's CDR3 is CAISESRIYEQYF. DNA of the CDR3: TGTGCCATCAGTGAGTCCCGCATCTACGAGCAGTACTTC.